These 28 T cell receptor beta chains were sequenced from one sample in a study of blood T cell repertoires in COVID-19. Method: immunoSEQ multiplex PCR; TCRdb's copy keeps in-frame clones and lacks some. The top ten clones hold around 4.8% of a sample with about 120,000 clones, around 90% of them seen once. The sample comprised peripheral blood. Receptor source: a human donor in a cohort sampled during active COVID-19.

The V call is TRBV5-6, the J call TRBJ2-1; D possibly corresponds to TRBD2 (6 bases). CDR1 SGHDT and CDR2 YYEEEE come from the germline V gene. V was pared by 0 bases and J by 7 bases, with 17 bases between. The CDR3 length is 16 residues. The DNA of the CDR3 is TGTGCCAGCAGCTTGGTTCGGGGACTCAACCTTAATGAGCAGTTCTTC. This codes for CASSLVRGLNLNEQFF.

This clone has just one count. The genes are TRBV7-9 and TRBJ2-6, with no clear D. With 5 bases removed from V and 1 base from J, the gap between germline ends came to 9 bases. The CDR3 contains 15 residues. Germline values: CDR1 SEHNR, CDR2 FQNEAQ (reference sequence). For the CDR3, the DNA is TGTGCCAGCAGCACTAAAGGTTCTGGGGCCAACGTCCTGACTTTC. Translation: CASSTKGSGANVLTF.

V and J are TRBV7-2 and TRBJ2-3; possibly TRBD2 for D (5 bases). This CDR3 has 15 amino acids. Germline V gene lookup returns CDR1 SGHTA and CDR2 FQGNSA. V lost 4 bases and J lost 1, with 12 bases in between. The CDR3 sequence: CASSSSGVGTDTQYF. In DNA, the CDR3 is TGTGCCAGCAGCTCCAGCGGAGTTGGCACAGATACGCAGTATTTT.

The chain combines TRBV6-1 with TRBJ2-3, with 7 bases matching TRBD1. V was clipped by 3 bases and J by 2 bases; unmatched bases: 8. Germline V CDR1 and CDR2: MNHNS, SASEGT. The CDR3 has 16 amino acids. The CDR3 region has the DNA TGTGCCAGCAGTGATTTCGGGACAGCCCACACAGATACGCAGTATTTT. Amino acids: CASSDFGTAHTDTQYF.

J is TRBJ1-1 and V is TRBV28, with D unresolved. With 2 bases removed from V and 5 bases from J, the gap between germline ends came to 6 bases. The germline CDR1 and CDR2 sequences are MDHEN and SYDVKM. The CDR3 length is 12 residues. CDR3 coding DNA: TGTGCCAGCAGTTTACCCAGAACTGAAGCTTTCTTT. This encodes CASSLPRTEAFF.

This chain links TRBV7-2 with TRBJ2-1; D is perhaps TRBD1 (6 bases). Germline V CDR1 and CDR2: SGHTA, FQGNSA. The CDR3 loop spans 15 amino acids. V lost 1 base and J 4 bases, leaving 11 bases between the germline ends. The CDR3 sequence is CASSLGSTGYNEQFF. The CDR3 coding sequence is TGTGCCAGCAGCTTAGGATCTACAGGGTACAATGAGCAGTTCTTC.

The chain couples TRBV6-5 to TRBJ1-1, with unresolved D. The CDR3 is made up of 13 amino acids. Germline-derived CDR1 and CDR2 are MNHEY and SVGAGI. V shed 0 bases and J shed 4 bases, with 6 bases lying between them. CDR3 protein: CASSYSSTTEAFF. The CDR3 DNA reads TGTGCCAGCAGTTACTCTAGTACCACTGAAGCTTTCTTT.

This chain connects TRBV19 to TRBJ2-7; 8 bases map to TRBD1. This CDR3 is built from 14 residues. The V segment lost 2 bases and the J segment 2 bases; nucleotides outside the gene matches: 2. Germline CDR1 reads LNHDA; CDR2 reads SQIVND (reference sequence). CDR3 residues: CASSIRQGTYEQYF. DNA of the CDR3: TGTGCCAGTAGTATACGACAGGGGACCTACGAGCAGTACTTC.

There are many counts of this clone. The V and J genes are TRBV4-1 and TRBJ1-5; D uncertain. The CDR3 runs to 16 residues. The V end lost 0 bases, the J end lost 5 bases, and 14 bases lay between the germline ends. Germline V gene lookup returns CDR1 MGHRA and CDR2 YSYEKL. The CDR3 coding sequence is TGCGCCAGCAGCCAAGAGGGGAGGGCTGGGGATCAGCCCCAGCATTTT. This sequence encodes CASSQEGRAGDQPQHF.

The V gene is TRBV29-1, the J gene TRBJ2-3; the match to TRBD2 covers 11 bases. The CDR3 is 14 residues long. Trimming cost V 6 bases and J 3 bases; bases outside gene matches: 5. Germline CDR1 SQVTM, CDR2 ANQGSEA. The CDR3 loop is CSVKLAGVTDTQYF. As DNA, the CDR3 is TGCAGCGTGAAACTAGCGGGAGTTACAGATACGCAGTATTTT.

The V call is TRBV7-6, the J call TRBJ2-5; 9 bases line up with TRBD1. The junction had 13 bases not matched to a gene; V was cut back by 4 bases and J by 7 bases. This CDR3 region has 16 residues. CDR1 is SGHVS, CDR2 FNYEAQ, per germline. The CDR3 reads CASSSQGQGSMVTQYF. In nucleotides, the CDR3 is TGTGCCAGCAGCTCACAGGGACAGGGTAGCATGGTGACCCAGTACTTC. The complete variable domain, with remaining parts taken from reference TRBV7-6 and TRBJ2-5, reads GAGVSQSPRYKVTKRGQDVALRCDPISGHVSLYWYRQALGQGPEFLTYFNYEAQQDKSGLPNDRFSAERPEGSISTLTIQRTEQRDSAMYRCASSSQGQGSMVTQYFGPGTRLLVL.

V is TRBV28 and J is TRBJ1-5; 8 nucleotides agree with TRBD1. Germline values: CDR1 MDHEN, CDR2 SYDVKM. The CDR3 is made up of 14 amino acids. Trimming cost V 7 bases and J 3 bases; bases outside gene matches: 5. CDR3 loop: CASTGQGTNQPQHF. As DNA, the CDR3 is TGTGCCAGCACCGGACAGGGAACCAATCAGCCCCAGCATTTT.

The rearrangement joins TRBV6-2 or TRBV6-3 to TRBJ1-4; a possible D gene is TRBD1 (6 bases). CDR3 length: 16 residues. Germline V lookup: CDR1 MNHEY, CDR2 SVGEGT. Trimming removed 0 bases from V and 14 bases from J, with 22 bases in between. CDR3 loop: CASSYSRDRSGGLLFF. The CDR3, as DNA: TGTGCCAGCAGTTACTCGCGCGACAGGAGTGGCGGATTGCTGTTTTTT.

This clone was observed a handful of times. CDR3 region: CASSHGTGSYGYTF. CDR3 DNA sequence: TGTGCCAGCAGCCACGGGACAGGATCATACGGCTACACCTTC. This chain links TRBV6-6 with TRBJ1-2; 8 bases map to TRBD1. Germline CDR1 reads MNHNY; CDR2 reads SVGAGI (reference sequence). The CDR3 runs to 14 residues. V dropped 6 bases and J dropped 8; count of bases not matched to a gene: 11.

In this sample, this clone turned up a few times. The rearrangement links TRBV6-6 to TRBJ1-4, with TRBD1 matching over 8 bases. J lost 4 bases, V lost 5 bases, and 12 bases had no gene match. CDR1 MNHNY and CDR2 SVGAGI come from the germline V gene (reference sequence). The CDR3 length is 17 residues. The CDR3 region is CASSRTGGRGFNEKLFF. CDR3 sequence (DNA): TGTGCCAGCAGTCGCACAGGGGGGAGGGGTTTTAATGAAAAACTGTTTTTT.

The chain carries TRBV6-2 or TRBV6-3 and TRBJ2-7; 14 positions agree with TRBD2. This CDR3 contains 15 residues. Germline CDR1 MNHEY, CDR2 SVGEGT. J gave up 6 bases and V 6 bases, and 7 bases lay outside the gene matches. This CDR3 reads CASSAEGTSGSEQYF. The CDR3 nucleotides read TGTGCCAGCAGCGCCGAGGGGACTAGCGGGAGCGAGCAGTACTTC.

This chain uses TRBV6-6 with TRBJ1-4, with TRBD1 identical over 8 bases. V was pared by 1 base and J by 4 bases, with 2 bases of the junction left unmatched. The CDR3 is made up of 15 amino acids. Germline V gene lookup returns CDR1 MNHNY and CDR2 SVGAGI (reference sequence). In DNA, the CDR3 is TGTGCCAGCAGTTACTTGACAGGGGATAATGAAAAACTGTTTTTT. Translated, it gives CASSYLTGDNEKLFF.

The rearrangement links TRBV4-1 to TRBJ2-7, with D unresolved. CDR3 length: 14 amino acids. The V gene lost 4 bases and the J gene lost 3 bases, with 13 bases spanning the gap. Germline V gene data show CDR1 as MGHRA and CDR2 as YSYEKL. For the CDR3, the DNA is TGCGCCAGCAGCCCTTGGATAGCCAGCTACGAGCAGTACTTC. Its protein is CASSPWIASYEQYF.

This chain joins TRBV27 and TRBJ2-5, with D possibly matching TRBD2 (6 bases). Germline V gene lookup returns CDR1 MNHEY and CDR2 SMNVEV (reference sequence). This CDR3 spans 15 amino acids. V lost 4 bases and J lost 0, with 12 bases in between. The CDR3 bases are TGTGCCAGCAGTTGGGGACTCGCGTACCAAGAGACCCAGTACTTC. Translated: CASSWGLAYQETQYF.

The chain recombines TRBV5-1 with TRBJ2-7; D gene unclear. The CDR3 loop spans 12 amino acids. Trimming removed 7 bases at V and 0 bases at J, with 8 bases between. Germline V gene lookup returns CDR1 SGHRS and CDR2 YFSETQ. The CDR3 sequence: CASGTGSYEQYF. The CDR3 bases are TGCGCCAGCGGAACGGGCTCCTACGAGCAGTACTTC.

This clone showed up just a few times. J is TRBJ1-1 and V is TRBV5-1; a weak D match, TRBD1 (6 bases). There are 13 residues in the CDR3. Germline values: CDR1 SGHRS, CDR2 YFSETQ. V was trimmed by 2 bases and J by 7 bases, leaving 12 bases between them. CDR3 sequence (DNA): TGCGCCAGCAGCTTACAGGGTTCGGGTGAAGCTTTCTTT. It encodes CASSLQGSGEAFF.

V gene TRBV6-2 or TRBV6-3 combines with J gene TRBJ1-1; D remains ambiguous. The CDR3 has 12 amino acids. The V gene lost 6 bases and the J gene lost 6 bases, with 11 bases spanning the gap. Per germline, CDR1 MNHEY and CDR2 SVGEGT. CDR3 region: CASSPPRAEAFF. The CDR3 nucleotides are TGTGCCAGCAGCCCCCCTCGGGCTGAAGCTTTCTTT.

The rearrangement uses TRBV18 and TRBJ1-3; TRBD1 might be the D (6 bases). Germline V CDR1 and CDR2: KGHSH, LQKENI. The germline V and J ends were trimmed by 0 bases and 4 bases, with 13 bases remaining between them. CDR3 length: 16 amino acids. The CDR3 DNA follows: TGTGCCAGCTCACCACCTTCCCAGGGGATGGGAAACACCATATATTTT. Translated: CASSPPSQGMGNTIYF.

The rearrangement links TRBV10-3 to TRBJ2-7; 8 bases align to TRBD1. V trimming: 0 bases; J trimming: 3 bases; junction bases outside the gene matches: 7. This CDR3 spans 16 amino acids. Germline-derived CDR1 and CDR2 are ENHRY and SYGVKD. The CDR3 region is CAISESGDRGNYEQYF. CDR3 nucleotide sequence: TGTGCCATCAGTGAGTCAGGCGACAGGGGCAACTACGAGCAGTACTTC.

The chain uses TRBV5-4 and TRBJ2-1, with 11 bases lining up with TRBD2. Germline lookup yields CDR1 SGHNT and CDR2 YYREEE (reference sequence). This CDR3 has 18 amino acids. After removal of 0 bases from V and 1 base from J, the junction contained 6 bases not matched to a gene. Here the CDR3 DNA reads TGTGCCAGCAGCTTGGGTGGACTAGCGGGCGGATCCTACAATGAGCAGTTCTTC. Translating gives CASSLGGLAGGSYNEQFF. Supplemented by reference TRBV5-4 and TRBJ2-1, the full variable domain reads ETGVTQSPTHLIKTRGQQVTLRCSSQSGHNTVSWYQQALGQGPQFIFQYYREEENGRGNFPPRFSGLQFPNYSSELNVNALELDDSALYLCASSLGGLAGGSYNEQFFGPGTRLTVL.

The chain employs TRBV4-1 and TRBJ2-1; D gene unclear. Germline CDR1 MGHRA, CDR2 YSYEKL. The ends were cut back, 0 bases at V and 3 bases at J, with 12 bases in the middle. This CDR3 spans 16 amino acids. CDR3 sequence (DNA): TGCGCCAGCAGCCAAGAACTATCGCCCGGCTACAATGAGCAGTTCTTC. This translates into CASSQELSPGYNEQFF.

J is TRBJ2-5 and V is TRBV4-3, with 8 bases matching TRBD1. Per the germline V gene, CDR1 is LGHNA and CDR2 is YSLEER. The trim removed 3 bases at V and 4 bases at J, leaving 4 bases unmatched. This CDR3 is 14 amino acids long. DNA of the CDR3: TGCGCCAGCAGCCAGTCAGGGGGCCGAGAGACCCAGTACTTC. Encoded protein: CASSQSGGRETQYF.

This clone was counted between two and nine times. DNA of the CDR3: TGTGCCAGCAGCTTAGAGGGACAGGGACTGAACAATGAGCAGTTCTTC. Protein sequence: CASSLEGQGLNNEQFF. The V gene is TRBV5-6, the J gene TRBJ2-1; 9 bases fit TRBD1. CDR3 length: 16 residues. Per germline, CDR1 SGHDT and CDR2 YYEEEE. The V gene end was trimmed by 2 bases and the J gene end by 5 bases; junction bases not matched to a gene: 8. The whole variable domain, filled in from reference TRBV5-6 and TRBJ2-1, reads DAGVTQSPTHLIKTRGQQVTLRCSPKSGHDTVSWYQQALGQGPQFIFQYYEEEERQRGNFPDRFSGHQFPNYSSELNVNALLLGDSALYLCASSLEGQGLNNEQFFGPGTRLTVL.